A single sample gave rise to the 14 T cell receptor beta chains below, sequenced in a study of Graves' ophthalmopathy and Graves' hyperthyroidism. Investigators amplified TCR beta CDR3 regions from RNA transcripts. The workflow started with a first-round RT-PCR run with HTBI primers and then moved on to a second-round multiplex PCR. TCRdb fed the multiplex PCR reads into MiXCR, producing one record per CDR3 protein. The table includes 260,000 or so distinct CDR3 sequences, around 42% detected once. Sample: peripheral blood. The receptor set was obtained from an adult man with Graves' ophthalmopathy.

The CDR3 sequence: CASSALGGTSGNTIYF. The DNA of the CDR3 is TGTGCCAGCAGCGCCCTCGGAGGGACATCTGGAAACACCATATATTTT. V usage is TRBV7-2 and J usage is TRBJ1-3; perhaps TRBD1 as D (6 bases). CDR1 and CDR2 from the germline V gene are SGHTA and FQGNSA. The CDR3 covers 16 residues. Trimming took off 5 bases at V and 1 base at J, with 15 bases between the two ends.

J is TRBJ1-2 and V is TRBV12-3 or TRBV12-4; D is unclear. The CDR3 runs 14 residues. The V end lost 3 bases, the J end lost 1 base, and 9 bases lay between the germline ends. In DNA, the CDR3 is TGTGCCAGCAGTTTTCCCCCGTTTAACTATGGCTACACCTTC. Its protein product is CASSFPPFNYGYTF.

The chain combines TRBV6-6 with TRBJ2-3, with D tentatively TRBD2 (5 bases). V lost 5 bases and J lost 2, with 11 bases in between. Germline CDR1 reads MNHNY; CDR2 reads SVGAGI (reference sequence). This CDR3 region has 14 residues. The CDR3 here is CASSQRLYTDTQYF. Written as DNA, the CDR3 is TGTGCCAGCAGTCAACGACTATACACAGATACGCAGTATTTT.

CDR3 in DNA: TGTGCCAGCAGCTCCCGCCCCCTTAGCGGGAGGGCCTACGAGCAGTACTTC. This codes for CASSSRPLSGRAYEQYF. The chain links TRBV7-6 to TRBJ2-7; the match to TRBD2 covers 11 bases. With V trimmed by 4 bases and J by 2 bases, 10 bases remained unmatched. The V gene's germline CDR1 is SGHVS and CDR2 FNYEAQ. The CDR3 consists of 17 residues.

This clonotype has a count of ten or more. The gene calls are TRBV5-8 and TRBJ2-5; possibly TRBD1 for D (6 bases). The V end was cut by 4 bases, the J end by 2 bases, with 15 bases between. This CDR3 comprises 15 residues. From germline, CDR1 is SGHTS and CDR2 YDEGEE. The CDR3 reads CASSPPGHPQETQYF. The CDR3 DNA reads TGTGCCAGCAGCCCTCCGGGACATCCTCAAGAGACCCAGTACTTC.

The CDR3 is CATTGEGLYEQYF. The CDR3 DNA reads as TGTGCCACCACGGGAGAAGGGCTATACGAGCAGTACTTC. This sequence joins TRBV2 and TRBJ2-7; D perhaps matches TRBD2 (6 bases). With 10 bases removed from V and 4 bases from J, the gap between germline ends came to 17 bases. There are 13 residues in the CDR3. The germline V gene encodes CDR1 SNHLY and CDR2 FYNNEI.

This clonotype has only a few counts. V gene TRBV10-3 combines with J gene TRBJ2-7, with D uncertain. The CDR3 extends over 14 amino acids. V was clipped by 0 bases and J by 0 bases, with 6 bases between them. Germline V gene data show CDR1 as ENHRY and CDR2 as SYGVKD. CDR3 region: CAISESGFSYEQYF. The CDR3 nucleotides read TGTGCCATCAGTGAGTCTGGATTCTCCTACGAGCAGTACTTC.

The V call is TRBV24-1, the J call TRBJ1-5, with D tentatively TRBD1 (6 bases). This CDR3 has 16 amino acids. V was shortened by 4 bases and J by 0 bases, with 12 bases between the two germline ends. CDR1 is KGHDR, CDR2 SFDVKD, per germline. The CDR3 coding sequence is TGTGCCACCAGTGACGGGACACTTAATAGCAATCAGCCCCAGCATTTT. Its protein is CATSDGTLNSNQPQHF.

This clonotype was counted only a few times. The gene calls are TRBV9 and TRBJ1-2, with D unresolved. V lost 0 bases and J 7 bases, leaving 10 bases between the germline ends. CDR1 is SGDLS, CDR2 YYNGEE, per germline. CDR3 length equals 13 residues. This CDR3 is CASSVVGSTGYTF. The CDR3 bases are TGTGCCAGCAGCGTAGTGGGCAGCACTGGCTACACCTTC. The full variable domain, its missing parts supplied by reference TRBV9 and TRBJ1-2, is DSGVTQTPKHLITATGQRVTLRCSPRSGDLSVYWYQQSLDQGLQFLIQYYNGEERAKGNILERFSAQQFPDLHSELNLSSLELGDSALYFCASSVVGSTGYTFGSGTRLTVV.

The chain links TRBV5-5 to TRBJ2-2; perhaps TRBD2 as D (5 bases). Germline V gives CDR1 SGHKS, CDR2 YYEKEE (reference sequence). V was pared by 1 base and J by 7 bases, with 14 bases between. The CDR3 is 15 amino acids. The CDR3 DNA sequence: TGTGCCAGCAGCTTGTCTTCCGGGGAAAACGGGGAGCTGTTTTTT. It codes for CASSLSSGENGELFF.

The chain couples TRBV6-1 to TRBJ2-7; D gene uncertain. The CDR3 length is 12 residues. Trimming shortened V by 3 bases and J by 3 bases, and 6 bases separated the two germline ends. Germline V gene sequence: CDR1 MNHNS, CDR2 SASEGT. The CDR3 reads CASSEVRYEQYF. As DNA, the CDR3 is TGTGCCAGCAGTGAGGTCCGCTACGAGCAGTACTTC.

This chain uses TRBV20-1 with TRBJ1-5; D might be TRBD1 (6 bases). The CDR3 loop spans 12 amino acids. The germline V gene encodes CDR1 DFQATT and CDR2 SNEGSKA (reference sequence). Deletions cut 8 bases from V and 2 bases from J, with 10 bases between. The CDR3: CSTGFGNQPQHF. The CDR3 DNA sequence: TGCAGTACAGGGTTCGGCAATCAGCCCCAGCATTTT.

The rearrangement links TRBV5-4 to TRBJ2-5; the D is unclear. Per germline, CDR1 SGHNT and CDR2 YYREEE (reference sequence). V was cut by 4 bases and J by 5 bases, with 18 bases left in between. The CDR3 totals 15 residues. The CDR3 sequence: CASSRDSPAYETQYF. In nucleotides, the CDR3 is TGTGCCAGCAGCCGAGACTCGCCAGCTTATGAGACCCAGTACTTC.

This clonotype appeared once. The genes are TRBV7-2 and TRBJ2-2; 8 nucleotides line up with TRBD1. Trimming cost V 4 bases and J 3 bases; bases outside gene matches: 7. The CDR3 spans 16 residues. Germline loops: CDR1 SGHTA, CDR2 FQGNSA. CDR3 in DNA: TGTGCCAGCAGCTCTTATAGGGGACAGGACACCGGGGAGCTGTTTTTT. This codes for CASSSYRGQDTGELFF.